This TCR beta chain was obtained from a study of neurological immune-mediated disorders (dated by TCRdb to the late 2010s). Describing the broader study: Among the approximately 35 multiple sclerosis patients, relapsing-remitting MS accounted for about 31 and secondary progressive MS accounted for 3. The study compared peripheral blood TCR-beta repertoires of HTLV-I-associated myelopathy (HAM/TSP) patients, multiple sclerosis patients and healthy controls using UMI-based sequencing. The 95 to 110 TCR-beta libraries covered PBMC samples along with longitudinal samples, technical triplicates, and paired sorted CD4+ and CD8+ T-cell subsets. Of the approximately 70 subjects in the cohort, around 14 were HAM/TSP patients, around 34 were multiple sclerosis patients, and approximately 20 were healthy controls.

From V the trimming removes 5 bases and from J it removes 5 bases, while the gene matches leave 5 bases of the junction unaccounted for. From the cysteine through the phenylalanine, the CDR3 covers 14 amino acids. Of all the DNA, just the CDR3 is kept, 42 bases in frame from base 1. Sequences MNHEY (CDR1) and SVGEGT (CDR2) are obtained from the germline V gene. Many counts were recorded for this clonotype. The antigen it binds to is not known. Per-nucleotide qualities are absent, and no much larger clonotype sits a single base away. Paper-wide results and their limitations: No clinical or MRI features were associated with the MS cluster, and the authors said that larger cohorts are needed. TCR clonal expansion was greatest in HAM/TSP patients and smallest in MS patients, who ranked below even healthy controls. In phylogenetic analysis, the repertoires of 18 of 34 MS patients grouped into a cluster of related CDR3 sequences, which suggests a possible signature at the repertoire level. No identical CDR3 amino acid sequences were shared among expanded clones across subjects, suggesting private TCR-beta repertoires in all groups.

To synthesize cDNA, template-switch 5'RACE was performed with a primer carrying a 10-nucleotide random unique molecular identifier so that each TCR transcript was tagged. Over 190 million TCR-beta sequences, covering 15-18 subjects, were produced in each sequencing run. Total RNA was extracted with the RNeasy kit. The KAPA Real-time Library Amplification kit was used to amplify TCR-beta VDJ regions with primers for the TCR constant region and the 5'RACE anchor. Sample indexes and Illumina adaptors were added in a first PCR, after which library yield was increased in a second PCR. After Ampure bead purification, the roughly 650 bp TCR product was size-selected on a 2% E-gel SizeSelection system. Before pooling, library quality was assessed on a Bioanalyzer, concentration was determined with Qubit, and library quantification was performed with the Kapa Library Quantification kit. Paired-end 2 x 150 bp sequencing of the libraries was performed on an Illumina HiSeq 2500. To increase sequence diversity, roughly 24-32% phiX was spiked into each library pool. In the source study's methods: Quality-filtered reads were processed with the UMI-based MiGEC pipeline, which removed over 75% of raw TCR sequences during error correction. IMGT germline references were used for aligning VDJ genes, and each clonotype was defined as a unique CDR3 amino acid sequence together with its V-J genes. Clonal expansion, Shannon diversity and CDR3 relatedness (CalcPairwiseDistances, ClusterSamples) were evaluated with VDJtools, and phylogenetic trees were built with CLCbio workbench. Expanded clones were defined as having at least 8 unique UMIs, based on coefficient-of-variation modelling across technical triplicates. Through fastp at Q25 and MiXCR, TCRdb rebuilt clones from the public reads, retaining in-frame beta chains. Rows with a matching CDR3 protein are joined into one entry that keeps the most common DNA and genes. For this entry, the V and J calls and clone size follow TCRdb and not the study's own pipeline. This sample holds roughly 40,000 distinct CDR3 sequences; approximately 2.4% were observed only once. Approximately 2.4% of the sample belongs to the ten largest clones.

Unsorted PBMC libraries were generated from 2 million PBMCs stored in RNAlater at -80 °C until RNA extraction. The multiple sclerosis patients were enrolled in a US clinical protocol that used magnetic resonance imaging to evaluate disease progression. Peripheral blood was subjected to Ficoll-Hypaque density gradient centrifugation to isolate PBMCs, which were then cryopreserved in liquid nitrogen. The source of this sequence is a man aged 45 to 65 with multiple sclerosis. Here the chain combines TRBV6-2 or TRBV6-3 and TRBJ2-1, with 8 bases aligning to TRBD2. What was sequenced was PBMCs. At the DNA level, the sequence is TGTGCCAGCAGTCCAACTAGCGGCCACAATGAGCAGTTCTTC. Its amino acids are CASSPTSGHNEQFF.